The next 25 T cell receptor beta chains were all read from a single sample in a study of OX40 agonist ivuxolimab in advanced cancers. The table came from immunoSEQ multiplex PCR; TCRdb's copy has only in-frame clones and leaves some out. In the table there are around 76,000 clones, over 75% of which are singletons. The specimen was CD4+ or CD8+ T cells sorted from blood, collected in a trial of the OX40 agonist ivuxolimab. Receptors originate from an adult with an advanced solid tumor such as melanoma, head and neck, liver or kidney cancer.

This clone was counted between two and nine times. The DNA of the CDR3 is TGTGCCAGCAGCCAGGACGGAAACTATGGCTACACCTTC. Amino acid sequence: CASSQDGNYGYTF. The J gene is TRBJ1-2, the V gene TRBV5-5; D unresolved. The CDR3 contains 13 residues. CDR1 and CDR2 from the germline V gene are SGHKS and YYEKEE (reference sequence). V dropped 4 bases and J dropped 2 bases, with 9 bases sitting between them.

The chain joins TRBV30 to TRBJ1-5; no clear D gene. V was shortened by 1 base and J by 4 bases, with 8 bases between the two germline ends. The CDR3 consists of 13 residues. The germline gives CDR1 GTSNPN, CDR2 SVGIG (reference sequence). The CDR3 is CAWSGGGNQPQHF. CDR3 nucleotides: TGTGCCTGGAGTGGGGGAGGGAATCAGCCCCAGCATTTT. Full variable domain (remainder filled in from reference TRBV30 and TRBJ1-5): SQTIHQWPATLVQPVGSPLSLECTVEGTSNPNLYWYRQAAGRGLQLLFYSVGIGQISSEVPQNLSASRPQDRQFILSSKKLLLSDSGFYLCAWSGGGNQPQHFGDGTRLSIL.

The chain uses TRBV7-9 and TRBJ1-2; the D is unclear. This CDR3 has 13 amino acids. Trimming shortened V by 3 bases and J by 5 bases, and 10 bases separated the two germline ends. Germline CDR1 and CDR2: SEHNR and FQNEAQ (reference sequence). CDR3 nucleotides: TGTGCCAGCAGCTTCGAGACATCGTATGGCTACACCTTC. Protein: CASSFETSYGYTF.

The rearrangement joins TRBV11-2 to TRBJ2-2, with D perhaps TRBD1 or TRBD2 (5 bases each). The germline CDR1 and CDR2 sequences are SGHAT and FQNNGV. The CDR3 covers 15 residues. Trimming left V 5 bases short and J 5 bases short, with 15 bases between. CDR3 bases: TGTGCCAGCAGCCCCGCCGGGTGGGGGACCGGGGAGCTGTTTTTT. Translation gives CASSPAGWGTGELFF.

The chain carries TRBV7-8 and TRBJ2-7; D tentatively fits TRBD1 or TRBD2 (5 bases each). From germline, CDR1 is SGHVS and CDR2 FQNEAQ. Trimming left V 5 bases short and J 3 bases short, with 17 bases between. The CDR3 extends over 15 amino acids. CDR3 in amino acids: CASSRLGTRDYEQYF. Here the CDR3 DNA reads TGTGCCAGCAGCCGGTTGGGGACGAGGGACTACGAGCAGTACTTC.

The chain employs TRBV30 and TRBJ2-1, with 9 nucleotides matching TRBD2. V lost 8 bases to trimming and J lost 8 bases; unmatched junction nucleotides: 13. Germline values: CDR1 GTSNPN, CDR2 SVGIG (reference sequence). The CDR3 is made up of 14 amino acids. CDR3: CAGSSGGSSHEQFF. CDR3 nucleotide sequence: TGTGCCGGTTCAAGCGGGGGGAGCAGTCATGAGCAGTTCTTC.

The chain employs TRBV6-5 and TRBJ1-2, with 8 bases identical to TRBD1. J was trimmed by 7 bases and V by 4 bases; bases with no gene match: 14. The CDR3 totals 16 residues. Germline CDR1 and CDR2: MNHEY and SVGAGI. Here the CDR3 reads CASSLEAGGASGGYTF. In DNA form, the CDR3 reads TGTGCCAGCAGTTTGGAGGCAGGGGGCGCGTCTGGTGGCTACACCTTC.

The chain combines TRBV4-3 with TRBJ2-7; D possibly corresponds to TRBD2 (5 bases). From germline, CDR1 is LGHNA and CDR2 YSLEER. The germline V and J ends were trimmed by 1 base and 5 bases, with 15 bases remaining between them. This CDR3 region has 15 residues. The CDR3: CASSQGCGPRHEQYF. In nucleotides, the CDR3 is TGCGCCAGCAGCCAAGGTTGCGGGCCCCGTCACGAGCAGTACTTC.

The V gene is TRBV7-2, the J gene TRBJ1-2; 10 bases agree with TRBD1. Germline trimming cut 5 bases from V and 1 base from J; bases unmatched to any gene: 10. The length of the CDR3 is 17 residues. From germline, CDR1 is SGHTA and CDR2 FQGNSA. CDR3 protein: CASSTSRDRGNNYGYTF. For the CDR3, the DNA is TGTGCCAGCAGCACGTCCCGGGACAGGGGTAATAACTATGGCTACACCTTC. Together with reference TRBV7-2 and TRBJ1-2, the CDR3 gives the full variable domain: GAGVSQSPSNKVTEKGKDVELRCDPISGHTALYWYRQSLGQGLEFLIYFQGNSAPDKSGLPSDRFSAERTGGSVSTLTIQRTQQEDSAVYLCASSTSRDRGNNYGYTFGSGTRLTVV.

The chain links TRBV5-1 to TRBJ1-3, with 7 bases lining up with TRBD1. Germline CDR1 SGHRS, CDR2 YFSETQ. The CDR3 contains 16 residues. Trimming at V came to 0 bases and at J to 4 bases, leaving 7 bases not matched to a gene. The CDR3 is CASSLGQGLIGNTIYF. The CDR3 region has the DNA TGCGCCAGCAGCTTGGGACAGGGCTTAATCGGAAACACCATATATTTT.

This clone came up once. The chain links TRBV7-2 to TRBJ2-7; possibly TRBD1 for D (6 bases). The CDR3 contains 14 residues. V was pared by 5 bases and J by 0 bases, with 11 bases between. Germline values: CDR1 SGHTA, CDR2 FQGNSA. The DNA of the CDR3 is TGTGCCAGCAGCCCACAGGGTGACTCCTACGAGCAGTACTTC. It translates to CASSPQGDSYEQYF.

The chain joins TRBV7-2 to TRBJ2-3; possibly TRBD1 or TRBD2 for D (6 bases each). This CDR3 is built from 17 residues. CDR1 is SGHTA, CDR2 FQGNSA, per germline. V dropped 2 bases and J dropped 3 bases, with 18 bases sitting between them. CDR3 amino acids: CASSLRRGADSTDTQYF. The CDR3 nucleotides read TGTGCCAGCAGCTTACGGAGGGGGGCAGATAGTACAGATACGCAGTATTTT.

V and J are TRBV2 and TRBJ2-7; maybe TRBD1 (5 bases). Trimming stripped 3 bases from V and 0 bases from J, with 9 bases between. This CDR3 is built from 14 residues. Germline V gene lookup returns CDR1 SNHLY and CDR2 FYNNEI. The CDR3 DNA sequence: TGTGCCAGCAGTGATTGGACATCCTCCTACGAGCAGTACTTC. Translating gives CASSDWTSSYEQYF.

The chain recombines TRBV5-6 with TRBJ2-7; D is ambiguous. Germline CDR1 SGHDT, CDR2 YYEEEE. CDR3 length: 15 amino acids. V dropped 2 bases and J dropped 1 base, with 13 bases sitting between them. CDR3 bases: TGTGCCAGCAGCTTAGACCCACAGAGGTCCTACGAGCAGTACTTC. Translated: CASSLDPQRSYEQYF.

The table lists this clone with a few counts. The V and J genes are TRBV7-2 and TRBJ2-7; a possible D gene is TRBD1 (7 bases). V was shortened by 5 bases and J by 2 bases, with 13 bases between the two germline ends. Germline V gives CDR1 SGHTA, CDR2 FQGNSA. CDR3 size: 14 residues. CDR3 sequence (DNA): TGTGCCAGCAGCCCCCAGGGGGGAACCTACGAGCAGTACTTC. It yields the protein CASSPQGGTYEQYF. Combining the CDR3 with reference TRBV7-2 and TRBJ2-7 gives the whole variable domain GAGVSQSPSNKVTEKGKDVELRCDPISGHTALYWYRQSLGQGLEFLIYFQGNSAPDKSGLPSDRFSAERTGGSVSTLTIQRTQQEDSAVYLCASSPQGGTYEQYFGPGTRLTVT.

This chain uses TRBV2 with TRBJ2-3, with D perhaps assigned TRBD1 or TRBD2 (5 bases each). Germline V CDR1 and CDR2: SNHLY, FYNNEI. Trimming took 6 bases from V and 3 from J, leaving 22 bases between them. The CDR3 length is 17 residues. CDR3 region: CASRHWGSPGRTDTQYF. The CDR3 nucleotides are TGTGCCAGCAGACACTGGGGGAGCCCGGGGCGGACAGATACGCAGTATTTT.

V gene TRBV5-4 combines with J gene TRBJ1-2, with 8 bases matching TRBD1. The CDR3 consists of 14 residues. Germline trimming cut 0 bases from V and 5 bases from J; bases unmatched to any gene: 3. Germline CDR1 reads SGHNT; CDR2 reads YYREEE (reference sequence). The chain's CDR3 is CASSLVTGGYGYTF. DNA of the CDR3: TGTGCCAGCAGCTTGGTAACAGGGGGATATGGCTACACCTTC.

The chain employs TRBV19 and TRBJ2-2, with D perhaps matching TRBD1 (5 bases). With 3 bases removed from V and 5 bases from J, the gap between germline ends came to 13 bases. This CDR3 has 15 residues. Germline V gene data show CDR1 as LNHDA and CDR2 as SQIVND (reference sequence). CDR3 region: CASSIIRQGTGELFF. The CDR3, as DNA: TGTGCCAGTAGTATCATCCGCCAGGGTACCGGGGAGCTGTTTTTT.

This chain connects TRBV4-1 to TRBJ2-3; 10 nucleotides agree with TRBD2. Germline lookup yields CDR1 MGHRA and CDR2 YSYEKL. With 4 bases clipped from V and 2 bases from J, the junction kept 6 bases outside the gene matches. This CDR3 spans 16 amino acids. The CDR3 loop is CASSRPSGGITDTQYF. For the CDR3, the DNA is TGCGCCAGCAGCCGCCCTAGCGGGGGCATCACAGATACGCAGTATTTT.

This chain links TRBV5-1 with TRBJ2-5, with 7 bases fitting TRBD1. The V gene end was trimmed by 4 bases and the J gene end by 7 bases; junction bases not matched to a gene: 13. Per the germline V gene, CDR1 is SGHRS and CDR2 is YFSETQ. The CDR3 loop spans 15 amino acids. The CDR3 bases are TGCGCCAGCAGCATTGAACAGGGGTCCGGACGGACCCAGTACTTC. Residues: CASSIEQGSGRTQYF.

This chain links TRBV7-8 with TRBJ1-5; maybe TRBD1 (5 bases). CDR1 is SGHVS, CDR2 FQNEAQ, per germline. The CDR3 runs to 17 residues. V was trimmed by 5 bases and J by 1 base, leaving 18 bases between them. The CDR3 nucleotides are TGTGCCAGCAGCCCACGGTTAGGGGTGGGAAGCAATCAGCCCCAGCATTTT. As protein: CASSPRLGVGSNQPQHF.

The chain recombines TRBV7-3 with TRBJ2-7, with 7 bases identical to TRBD1. J lost 2 bases, V lost 3 bases, and 7 bases had no gene match. The CDR3 totals 15 residues. Germline CDR1 and CDR2: SGHTA and FQGTGA. CDR3 region: CASSFNAGGTYEQYF. The CDR3 DNA is TGTGCCAGCAGCTTCAACGCAGGGGGAACCTACGAGCAGTACTTC.

The gene calls are TRBV7-9 and TRBJ2-1; D assignment may be TRBD1 or TRBD2 (6 bases each). CDR1 SEHNR and CDR2 FQNEAQ come from the germline V gene (reference sequence). The CDR3 loop spans 16 amino acids. Trimming took off 2 bases at V and 3 bases at J, with 14 bases between the two ends. CDR3 amino acids: CASSLRGRGHYNEQFF. The CDR3 region has the DNA TGTGCCAGCAGCTTACGGGGGCGGGGACACTACAATGAGCAGTTCTTC.

This clone occurred a few times. This chain joins TRBV4-1 and TRBJ2-7; TRBD1 is a possible D gene (5 bases). The V end lost 1 base, the J end lost 0 bases, and 13 bases lay between the germline ends. The CDR3 runs 16 residues. Germline V CDR1 and CDR2: MGHRA, YSYEKL. The CDR3 sequence: CASSQVAGWSSYEQYF. The CDR3 DNA reads as TGCGCCAGCAGCCAAGTCGCAGGGTGGAGCTCCTACGAGCAGTACTTC.

The chain recombines TRBV9 with TRBJ2-7; D not certain. Germline V gene data show CDR1 as SGDLS and CDR2 as YYNGEE. The CDR3 length is 15 residues. Trimming took off 0 bases at V and 2 bases at J, with 12 bases between the two ends. CDR3 nucleotide sequence: TGTGCCAGCAGCGTAGCTGCCGGGCCCCCCTACGAGCAGTACTTC. Encoded protein: CASSVAAGPPYEQYF. Full variable domain (missing parts from reference TRBV9 and TRBJ2-7): DSGVTQTPKHLITATGQRVTLRCSPRSGDLSVYWYQQSLDQGLQFLIQYYNGEERAKGNILERFSAQQFPDLHSELNLSSLELGDSALYFCASSVAAGPPYEQYFGPGTRLTVT.